This TCR beta chain was profiled in a study of cytomegalovirus exposure and HLA in healthy donors. The study, taken as a whole, reports: In a later analysis, specific HLA alleles were associated with around 17,000 TCR beta sequences at a 0.05 false discovery rate.

Worth noting for this clone: What it binds is not known.

The germline gives CDR1 SGHAT, CDR2 FQNNGV. The CDR3 sequence is 11 residues long. Researchers ran the PCR with 60 Vbeta and 13 Jbeta primers. The assay was immunoSEQ multiplex PCR, and TCRdb's table has in-frame clones only and misses some. The sample yields 160,000 or so clones, about 84% seen once. This chain connects TRBV11-2 to TRBJ2-5; no firm D call. The J call may be incorrect, as the DNA end agrees better with TRBJ2-7. The sample was PBMCs. The TCR comes from a man in his forties or fifties in good health and CMV-seropositive. This CDR3 is CASSVSYEQYF. CDR3 DNA: TGTGCCAGCAGCGTTTCCTACGAGCAGTACTTC.